This passage covers 10 T cell receptor beta chains from one sample sequenced in a study of graft-versus-host responses after intestinal transplantation (dated by TCRdb to the early 2020s). For these TCRs, the target antigens are not known. The label giving this sample's time point can be read as: cells obtained before transplantation from donor or recipient. Libraries came from the immunoSEQ multiplex PCR assay. TCRdb took this table from immuneACCESS and kept in-frame rearrangements with V and J called. Such tables lack part of the clones; where checked against another copy, unresolved V genes explain under half of the gap, and the rest is unexplained. In this sample the table shows over 100,000 clones, 85% to 95% of which occur a single time. 0.9% to 1.5% of the sample is in the top ten clones. This specimen was unstimulated CD8+ T cells sorted from spleen or lymph node cells, taken before transplant. Receptors were obtained from a human donor who was the organ donor for an intestinal transplant.

The CDR3, as DNA: TGTGCCAGCAGTCCGGACAGGGGGAACAATCAGCCCCAGCATTTT. Its translation: CASSPDRGNNQPQHF. The chain links TRBV28 to TRBJ1-5; 10 bases fit TRBD1. Germline-derived CDR1 and CDR2 are MDHEN and SYDVKM. J lost 3 bases, V lost 5 bases, and 4 bases had no gene match. The CDR3 spans 15 residues.

Of note for this clone: A read error may produce the germline difference seen at one junction end. The chain recombines TRBV4-2 with TRBJ2-1, with 7 nucleotides matching TRBD2. The CDR3 is 15 amino acids. Germline CDR1 LGHNA, CDR2 YNFKEQ. The CDR3, as DNA: TGTGCCGGCAGCCCGGCTGCGGGAGTTCTGAATGAGCAGTTCTTC. Amino acids: CAGSPAAGVLNEQFF.

The rearrangement links TRBV4-2 to TRBJ2-1, with 8 bases identical to TRBD1. Germline V gene lookup returns CDR1 LGHNA and CDR2 YNFKEQ. J gave up 2 bases and V 2 bases, and 8 bases lay outside the gene matches. The CDR3 covers 17 residues. The CDR3 region is CASSQSHRDRPYNEQFF. The DNA of the CDR3 is TGTGCCAGCAGCCAATCGCACCGGGACAGGCCCTACAATGAGCAGTTCTTC.

The rearrangement uses TRBV6-5 and TRBJ1-5; TRBD1 matches 7 bases. Looked up from germline, CDR1 is MNHEY and CDR2 is SVGAGI. The CDR3 runs 15 residues. V was clipped by 5 bases and J by 3 bases; unmatched bases: 7. The CDR3 loop is CASSPIGTVNQPQHF. The CDR3 DNA follows: TGTGCCAGCAGTCCCATCGGGACAGTCAATCAGCCCCAGCATTTT.

V gene TRBV4-3 combines with J gene TRBJ1-3, with TRBD1 matching 7 bases. CDR1 is LGHNA and CDR2 is YSLEER in the germline V gene. The CDR3 is 17 residues long. J lost 0 bases, V lost 4 bases, and 9 bases had no gene match. The CDR3 protein is CASSPSTGYRSGNTIYF. DNA of the CDR3: TGCGCCAGCAGCCCCTCGACAGGGTACCGCTCTGGAAACACCATATATTTT.

This chain links TRBV4-1 with TRBJ2-1; 15 nucleotides line up with TRBD2. CDR1 and CDR2 (germline): MGHRA, YSYEKL. The V segment lost 6 bases and the J segment 9 bases; nucleotides outside the gene matches: 3. The CDR3 is 14 amino acids. CDR3 loop: CASSGTSGRFEQFF. CDR3 DNA sequence: TGCGCCAGCAGTGGGACTAGCGGGAGGTTTGAGCAGTTCTTC.

The chain links TRBV6-5 to TRBJ2-1; tentative D call: TRBD2 (6 bases). The CDR3 consists of 15 residues. CDR1 is MNHEY, CDR2 SVGAGI, per germline. Trimming took off 0 bases at V and 5 bases at J, with 11 bases between the two ends. In DNA form, the CDR3 reads TGTGCCAGCAGTTACTCGGGACTCGTAGACAATGAGCAGTTCTTC. It translates to CASSYSGLVDNEQFF.

The V and J genes are TRBV5-1 and TRBJ2-3; TRBD1 might be the D (5 bases). Trimming stripped 0 bases from V and 2 bases from J, with 16 bases between. Germline V gene sequence: CDR1 SGHRS, CDR2 YFSETQ. This CDR3 region has 17 residues. CDR3: CASSLAGRRQPTDTQYF. Written as DNA, the CDR3 is TGCGCCAGCAGCTTGGCCGGTCGGAGACAGCCCACAGATACGCAGTATTTT.

The chain carries TRBV27 and TRBJ2-3, with TRBD1 matching 9 bases. Per the germline V gene, CDR1 is MNHEY and CDR2 is SMNVEV (reference sequence). The CDR3 totals 18 residues. With 7 bases clipped from V and 6 bases from J, the junction kept 20 bases outside the gene matches. CDR3 loop: CASTKTQGALSSVDTQYF. The DNA of the CDR3 is TGTGCCAGCACCAAAACACAGGGGGCGCTTTCCAGCGTCGATACGCAGTATTTT.

The CDR3 loop is CASAMTGADYGYTF. The CDR3 DNA is TGTGCCAGCGCTATGACAGGGGCGGACTATGGCTACACCTTC. This sequence joins TRBV27 and TRBJ1-2; 8 bases fit TRBD1. Germline V gives CDR1 MNHEY, CDR2 SMNVEV (reference sequence). The CDR3 has 14 amino acids. V lost 8 bases and J lost 3; bases outside the gene matches: 8.